The rows below give T cell receptor beta chains drawn from one sample of a study of post-analysis software for immune sequencing data. TCRdb itself ran the PCR reads through MiXCR, one entry per CDR3 protein. The sample carries 380,000 or so distinct CDR3 sequences, 30% to 45% recorded once. Material: blood. The receptors shown here come from a girl under 18 with multiple sclerosis. The conserved cysteine and the conserved F or W are not part of the CDR3 here. Where a row states a size, it is once, few, many or the class of an expanded clone; other rows omit it.

TRBV3-1	TRBJ1-2	NA	ASSQADSYGYT
TRBV5-1	TRBJ1-2	NA	ASSSVLETGKVHDYGYT
TRBV18	TRBJ2-1	NA	ASSQGLTGNEQF
TRBV25-1	TRBJ1-2	few	ATVDGSNYGYT
TRBV4-1	NA	few	ASSQVLGGGWETQY
TRBV11-2	TRBJ2-7	NA	ASSPAGGAGYEQY
TRBV28	TRBJ2-7	few	ASSFAGPKRGEQY
TRBV6-4	TRBJ2-3	NA	ASSDSRDTQY
TRBV5-5	TRBJ2-1	NA	ASTVLATVGNEQF
TRBV5-5	TRBJ2-5	NA	AGSLHGTPQETQY
TRBV5-6	TRBJ2-7	NA	ASRRTPSSYEQY
TRBV12-3/TRBV12-4	TRBJ1-4	NA	ASSLRAGGEKLF
TRBV12-3/TRBV12-4	TRBJ2-1	NA	ASSLGPGDNEQF
TRBV7-9	TRBJ1-4	NA	ASSFGPNEKLF
TRBV9	TRBJ2-5	NA	ASSGRQLQETQY
TRBV7-9	TRBJ2-1	NA	ASSLDLGEQF
TRBV28	TRBJ1-2	few	ASSWARTGIGYT
TRBV12-3/TRBV12-4	TRBJ2-7	NA	ASSLLDYNYEQY
TRBV6-5	TRBJ1-5	few	ASAREGDSNQPQH